What follows is one T cell receptor beta chain and its context. Germline-derived CDR1 and CDR2 are LGHNA and YSLEER. The V end lost 1 base, the J end lost 2 bases, and 11 bases lay between the germline ends. The CDR3 has 15 amino acids. Memory T cells were CD45RO+, naive were CD45RA+, sorted by FACS. Measured with immunoSEQ multiplex PCR; TCRdb has only the in-frame clones, and not every one. Of 5,000 to 6,500 clones detected, about 64% appear once; the ten largest clones hold over 10%. This record belongs to a study of regulatory dendritic cells for organ transplantation. This TCR was sampled from a human donor in good health. Sequences were obtained from memory CD8+ T cells from blood. This sample's subset: CD45RO+ memory T cells. The chain joins TRBV4-3 to TRBJ1-2; perhaps TRBD1 as D (6 bases). The chain's CDR3 is CASSQARGSNYGYTF. The CDR3 nucleotides read TGCGCCAGCAGCCAAGCCAGGGGCTCCAACTATGGCTACACCTTC.